These T cell receptor beta chains were read from a single sample in a study of cytomegalovirus exposure and HLA in healthy donors. Only in-frame clones appear in the TCRdb table, and some are missing; sequencing was by immunoSEQ multiplex PCR. The sample yields fewer than 130,000 clones, 76% seen once. Sequenced input: PBMCs. These receptors were obtained from a young man in good health and CMV-seropositive. The CDR3 runs from the conserved cysteine through the conserved F or W. A D gene is named only where the DNA matches it firmly. The listing skips clone size in some rows; elsewhere it reads once, few, many or a size class.

j_call v_call d_call clone_size cdr3_nt cdr3_aa
TRBJ2-2 TRBV4-3 - - TGCGCCAGCAGCCAAGATTCCGGACTCTGGACCGGGGAGCTGTTTTTT CASSQDSGLWTGELFF
TRBJ1-6 TRBV13 - - TGTGCCAGCAGCCCGGGGGGGAGGGCAGGTTCACCCCTCCACTTT CASSPGGRAGSPLHF
TRBJ1-5 TRBV19 - - TGTGCCAGTATGGGACCGGGGTGGACAGTAAATCAGCCCCAGCATTTT CASMGPGWTVNQPQHF
TRBJ1-3 TRBV4-1 - - TGCGCCAGCAGCCAAGACGGGGGACCTGGAAACACCATATATTTT CASSQDGGPGNTIYF
TRBJ2-7 TRBV30 - - TGTGCCTGGAGCGCGACCGGGTTCTCCTACGAGCAGTACTTC CAWSATGFSYEQYF
TRBJ1-1 TRBV5-1 - - TGCGCCAGCAGCTTGGGGGCCAGGGAAGCTTTCTTT CASSLGAREAFF
TRBJ2-3 TRBV9 TRBD2 - TGTGCCAGCACCCCTGCGGGGGGAGGGGATACGCAGTATTTT CASTPAGGGDTQYF
TRBJ2-2 TRBV7-2 TRBD2 - TGTGCCAGCAGCAGAGTGGCACTAGCGGGGGGGGCTTCACCCGGGGAGCTGTTTTTT CASSRVALAGGASPGELFF
TRBJ2-2 TRBV7-7 TRBD1 - TGTGCCAGCAGCCCCGGCCGACAGGGGTCCACCGGGGAGCTGTTTTTT CASSPGRQGSTGELFF
TRBJ2-1 TRBV7-2 TRBD2 - TGTGCCAGCAGCCCCCTAAGCGGGGGGGCCAATGAGCAGTTCTTC CASSPLSGGANEQFF
TRBJ1-2 TRBV14 - - TGTGCCAGCAGCCCAGCGGGTTATGGCTACACCTTC CASSPAGYGYTF
TRBJ1-4 TRBV7-9 - - TGTGCCAGCTCCTATGGGGCAAGGGAAAAACTGTTTTTT CASSYGAREKLFF
TRBJ1-5 TRBV28 - - TGTGCCAGCAGTTGGGCCGGGGATCAGCCCCAGCATTTT CASSWAGDQPQHF
TRBJ2-7 TRBV28 TRBD2 once TGTGCCAGCAGTTTTAGCGGGGAGAGTTCCTACGAGCAGTACTTC CASSFSGESSYEQYF
TRBJ2-1 TRBV9 - - TGTGCCAGCAGCGTAGGTAGTAGAATAGTCAATGAGCAGTTCTTC CASSVGSRIVNEQFF
TRBJ1-5 TRBV6-1 - - TGTGCCAGCAGTGATTATCGCGGAACCGGAGGGAGGCCCCAGCATTTT CASSDYRGTGGRPQHF
TRBJ2-1 TRBV2 - - TGTGCCAGCAGTGACGCCAGGGTCTCCTACAATGAGCAGTTCTTC CASSDARVSYNEQFF
TRBJ2-4 TRBV28 - - TGTGCCAGCAGTTCCCCCAGACAGGAAGCCAAAAACATTCAGTACTTC CASSSPRQEAKNIQYF
TRBJ2-7 TRBV30 - - TGTGCCTGGGAGTCGGCGGACTCCTACGAGCAGTACTTC CAWESADSYEQYF
TRBJ1-1 TRBV7-9 - - TGTGCCAGCAGCTTCTACTTGAACACTGAAGCTTTCTTT CASSFYLNTEAFF
TRBJ2-7 TRBV6-1 - - TGTGCCAGCAGTGAAGACACAGGCGGGACCTACGAGCAGTACTTC CASSEDTGGTYEQYF
TRBJ2-1 TRBV4-3 TRBD2 - TGCGCCAGCAGCCAAGATCATGTGCGGACTAGGACCTACAATGAGCAGTTCTTC CASSQDHVRTRTYNEQFF
TRBJ2-3 TRBV25-1 TRBD1 - TGTGCCAGCAGTGACTCCGGACAGGGAACAGATACGCAGTATTTT CASSDSGQGTDTQYF
TRBJ2-1 TRBV4-1 TRBD2 few TGCGCCAGCAGCCCGACTAGCGGAGTCGACAATGAGCAGTTCTTC CASSPTSGVDNEQFF
TRBJ2-3 TRBV4-2 - - TGTGCCAGCAGCCAAGTCGCGGCTAGGGGTATGGATACGCAGTATTTT CASSQVAARGMDTQYF
TRBJ1-1 TRBV7-9 TRBD1 few TGTGCCAGCAGCCAACAGGGGGCCCAGGGTACTGAAGCTTTCTTT CASSQQGAQGTEAFF
TRBJ1-5 TRBV6-5 TRBD1 few TGTGCCAGCAGCACAGGGGGGAATCAGCCCCAGCATTTT CASSTGGNQPQHF
TRBJ2-2 TRBV9 TRBD2 once TGTGCCAGCAGCGGTTACGGGGGGTACACCGGGGAGCTGTTTTTT CASSGYGGYTGELFF
TRBJ2-2 TRBV7-6 - once TGTGCCAGCAGCTCCCGGGACAACCCCACCGGGGAGCTGTTTTTT CASSSRDNPTGELFF
TRBJ2-7 TRBV7-9 TRBD1 - TGTGCCAGCAGCATAGGTGACAGGGGAGTCTACGAGCAGTACTTC CASSIGDRGVYEQYF
TRBJ2-5 TRBV9 TRBD1 - TGTGCCAGCAGCGTAGGAAGACAGGGGGTGGGGACCCAGTACTTC CASSVGRQGVGTQYF
TRBJ2-7 TRBV9 - - TGTGCCAGCAGCGCTTCCTACGGGGGATACGAGCAGTACTTC CASSASYGGYEQYF
TRBJ2-7 TRBV28 TRBD2 - TGTGCCAGCAGGCCGGGACTAGCGGGGTACGAGCAGTACTTC CASRPGLAGYEQYF
TRBJ1-5 TRBV19 - - TGTGCCAGTAGTATTTACACTGGTGGGGCAAGCAATCAGCCCCAGCATTTT CASSIYTGGASNQPQHF
TRBJ2-2 TRBV9 - - TGTGCCAGCAGCGTACGGGGGGCTTCCGGGGAGCTGTTTTTT CASSVRGASGELFF
TRBJ2-5 TRBV5-4 TRBD1 - TGTGCCAGCAGCTTGGATCCAGGGACAGCACAAGAGACCCAGTACTTC CASSLDPGTAQETQYF
TRBJ1-4 TRBV18 - - TGTGCCAGCTCACCGGAGGCGGAAAAACTGTTTTTT CASSPEAEKLFF
TRBJ2-7 TRBV5-1 - - TGCGCCAGCAGCGGGGGGACAGACTCCTACGAGCAGTACTTC CASSGGTDSYEQYF
TRBJ1-1 TRBV6-6 - - TGTGCCAGCAGTCTACCCGGCACTGAAGCTTTCTTT CASSLPGTEAFF
TRBJ1-4 TRBV7-9 - - TGTGCCAGCAGCTTAGGACTCTACGGTAATGAAAAACTGTTTTTT CASSLGLYGNEKLFF
TRBJ2-5 TRBV11-3 TRBD2 - TGTGCCAGCAGCTTAGGCGGGGGGCCCGGTGAGACCCAGTACTTC CASSLGGGPGETQYF
TRBJ1-5 TRBV19 TRBD1 few TGTGCCAGTAGTACCGCCGGACAGGGGGCAAGAAAGCCCCAGCATTTT CASSTAGQGARKPQHF
TRBJ1-5 TRBV6-5 - - TGTGCCAGCAGTTACTCAGGGCAGGGAGGCGCTCAGCCCCAGCATTTT CASSYSGQGGAQPQHF
TRBJ1-5 TRBV9 - - TGTGCCAGCAGCGTAGGAGGTAGCAATCAGCCCCAGCATTTT CASSVGGSNQPQHF
TRBJ2-3 TRBV4-1 - - TGCGCCAGCAGCCAACGTTTTGCGGGTGACAGCACAGATACGCAGTATTTT CASSQRFAGDSTDTQYF
TRBJ1-4 TRBV7-8 - - TGTGCCAGCAGCACCGCAGGGGCTGAAAAACTGTTTTTT CASSTAGAEKLFF
TRBJ2-1 TRBV5-8 - - TGTGCCAGCAGCTCAGAGCGCGGAAGCTCCTACAATGAGCAGTTCTTC CASSSERGSSYNEQFF
TRBJ2-2 TRBV7-9 - few TGTGCCAGCAGAAGAGCCGGACAGACACCGAACACCGGGGAGCTGTTTTTT CASRRAGQTPNTGELFF
TRBJ1-4 TRBV28 - - TGTGCCAGCAGTTCCCACTTCGAGGGGGTTCATAATGAAAAACTGTTTTTT CASSSHFEGVHNEKLFF
TRBJ2-2 TRBV4-3 TRBD2 - TGCGCCAGCAGCCAAGACTCTAGCGGGGGCCTGAACACCGGGGAGCTGTTTTTT CASSQDSSGGLNTGELFF
TRBJ2-7 TRBV28 - few TGTGCCAGCAGTTTATTACAGACCGAACAATACGAGCAGTACTTC CASSLLQTEQYEQYF
TRBJ1-6 TRBV29-1 - - TGCAGCGTCCTCACAGAGGGTTCACCCCTCCACTTT CSVLTEGSPLHF
TRBJ2-7 TRBV5-6 - - TGTGCCAGCAGCCCGTCGACAGGTCCCTACGAGCAGTACTTC CASSPSTGPYEQYF
TRBJ1-2 TRBV13 - - TGTGCCTCTTACTGGCGGGGCCAGGGAAACTATGGCTACACCTTC CASYWRGQGNYGYTF
TRBJ2-3 TRBV4-1 - few TGCGCCAGCAGCCCCCCAGCTAGCAGAACAGATACGCAGTATTTT CASSPPASRTDTQYF
TRBJ2-1 TRBV4-3 TRBD2 - TGCGCCAGCAGCCAAAGCCCCCGATCACTAGCGGGGGGCGGGGATGAGCAGTTCTTC CASSQSPRSLAGGGDEQFF
TRBJ1-6 TRBV28 TRBD1 - TGTGCCACCCGGTTCGGACAGGGGGGTAATTCACCCCTCCACTTT CATRFGQGGNSPLHF
TRBJ2-5 TRBV9 TRBD2 once TGTGCCAGCAGCCCACGACTAGCGGGGAAGGGGGAGACCCAGTACTTC CASSPRLAGKGETQYF
TRBJ1-2 TRBV5-4 TRBD1 - TGTGCCAGCAGCCACTCTACCGGGACAGGGAATGGCTACACCTTC CASSHSTGTGNGYTF
TRBJ2-1 TRBV5-5 TRBD2 - TGTGCCAGCAGCTCCCGACTAGCGGGGGTATCCTACAATGAGCAGTTCTTC CASSSRLAGVSYNEQFF